The 9 T cell receptor beta chains below come from one sample, sequenced in a study of T cell changes during pregnancy in multiple sclerosis. Sequencing was performed with immunoSEQ multiplex PCR; in TCRdb, only in-frame clones are kept and a portion is missing. The repertoire holds tens of thousands of clones, with about 91% as singletons. The sequenced sample was CD4+ T cells from peripheral blood mononuclear cells, obtained in the third trimester of pregnancy. The receptors shown here come from a female donor in good health, enrolled as a control in a pregnancy study.

The V and J genes are TRBV4-2 and TRBJ1-5; D call uncertain. Per the germline V gene, CDR1 is LGHNA and CDR2 is YNFKEQ. The germline V and J ends were trimmed by 1 base and 7 bases, with 5 bases remaining between them. The CDR3 is 12 amino acids. CDR3 DNA: TGTGCCAGCAGCCAAGGCCGGCAGCCCCAGCATTTT. This encodes CASSQGRQPQHF.

The CDR3 sequence is CASSRLLTGGSYEQYF. Written as DNA, the CDR3 is TGTGCCAGTAGCCGACTCCTCACGGGGGGTTCCTACGAGCAGTACTTC. V is TRBV19 and J is TRBJ2-7; TRBD2 aligns across 7 bases. The V and J ends lost 6 bases and 1 base, in that order; junction bases with no gene match: 12. The CDR3 is 16 amino acids. CDR1 LNHDA and CDR2 SQIVND come from the germline V gene (reference sequence).

This chain connects TRBV4-2 to TRBJ1-3; the D is unclear. Trimming left V 0 bases short and J 3 bases short, with 15 bases between. This CDR3 has 17 residues. Germline values: CDR1 LGHNA, CDR2 YNFKEQ. CDR3 amino acids: CASSQETPRTNGNTIYF. The CDR3 DNA follows: TGTGCCAGCAGCCAAGAGACCCCAAGGACTAATGGAAACACCATATATTTT.

The chain recombines TRBV6-1 with TRBJ1-2; D perhaps matches TRBD1 (5 bases). The CDR3 loop spans 16 amino acids. CDR1 is MNHNS and CDR2 is SASEGT in the germline V gene. Deletions cut 2 bases from V and 0 bases from J, with 13 bases between. CDR3 region: CASSESAATANYGYTF. CDR3 bases: TGTGCCAGCAGTGAATCGGCGGCGACAGCTAACTATGGCTACACCTTC.

The chain is built from TRBV7-2 and TRBJ2-3, with 8 bases matching TRBD2. The germline V gene has CDR1 SGHTA and CDR2 FQGNSA. The CDR3 extends over 15 amino acids. The trim removed 2 bases at V and 4 bases at J, leaving 5 bases unmatched. For the CDR3, the DNA is TGTGCCAGCAGCTTACAGCGGGGGCGGCCAGATACGCAGTATTTT. It is translated as CASSLQRGRPDTQYF. Full variable domain (missing parts from reference TRBV7-2 and TRBJ2-3): GAGVSQSPSNKVTEKGKDVELRCDPISGHTALYWYRQSLGQGLEFLIYFQGNSAPDKSGLPSDRFSAERTGGSVSTLTIQRTQQEDSAVYLCASSLQRGRPDTQYFGPGTRLTVL.

The rearrangement links TRBV30 to TRBJ1-4, with D possibly being TRBD1 (5 bases). This CDR3 has 14 residues. The V end was cut by 1 base, the J end by 8 bases, with 14 bases between. In germline, CDR1 is GTSNPN, CDR2 SVGIG (reference sequence). CDR3 DNA sequence: TGTGCCTGGAGTGACGGGGGGGTAGGAGAAAAACTGTTTTTT. Translation gives CAWSDGGVGEKLFF.

The chain recombines TRBV6-4 with TRBJ2-5, with a weak D call TRBD1 (6 bases). The CDR3 covers 15 residues. The V end was cut by 4 bases, the J end by 4 bases, with 16 bases between. CDR1 is MRHNA, CDR2 SNTAGT, per germline. CDR3 coding DNA: TGTGCCAGCAGTGCCCACAGGGCGAGAGTAGAGACCCAGTACTTC. This sequence encodes CASSAHRARVETQYF.

This chain connects TRBV2 to TRBJ1-5; D possibly corresponds to TRBD1 (6 bases). V lost 6 bases and J 6 bases, leaving 12 bases between the germline ends. Germline-derived CDR1 and CDR2 are SNHLY and FYNNEI. The length of the CDR3 is 13 residues. The CDR3 DNA follows: TGTGCCAGCAGGCAACAGGGAAGTCAGCCCCAGCATTTT. Amino acids: CASRQQGSQPQHF. The complete variable domain, with remaining parts taken from reference TRBV2 and TRBJ1-5, reads EPEVTQTPSHQVTQMGQEVILRCVPISNHLYFYWYRQILGQKVEFLVSFYNNEISEKSEIFDDQFSVERPDGSNFTLKIRSTKLEDSAMYFCASRQQGSQPQHFGDGTRLSIL.

The chain combines TRBV5-1 with TRBJ1-2; TRBD1 is a possible D gene (6 bases). Germline V gene lookup returns CDR1 SGHRS and CDR2 YFSETQ. This CDR3 has 14 amino acids. V shed 3 bases and J shed 8 bases, with 17 bases lying between them. The CDR3 nucleotides are TGCGCCAGCAGCTCTGGACAGCAAACGTCGGGCTACACCTTC. Amino acids: CASSSGQQTSGYTF.